The 4 T cell receptor beta chains reported below all come from one sample, sequenced in a study of T cell responses to AZD1222 COVID-19 vaccine. Only in-frame clones appear in the TCRdb table, and some are missing; sequencing was by immunoSEQ multiplex PCR. The table has fewer than 150,000 clones, 92% seen once. The source material was peripheral blood, sampled 28 days after the second AZD1222 dose. These TCRs come from an adult who received the AZD1222 COVID-19 vaccine.

This chain links TRBV6-6 with TRBJ1-2; perhaps TRBD1 as D (5 bases). Germline-derived CDR1 and CDR2 are MNHNY and SVGAGI (reference sequence). V dropped 9 bases and J dropped 2 bases, with 13 bases sitting between them. The CDR3 loop spans 13 amino acids. DNA for the CDR3: TGTGCCAGTGGGACTCCCGAAAACTATGGCTACACCTTC. It yields the protein CASGTPENYGYTF.

The J gene is TRBJ2-7, the V gene TRBV27; 13 nucleotides match TRBD2. The germline V gene has CDR1 MNHEY and CDR2 SMNVEV (reference sequence). The ends lost 5 bases at V and 2 bases at J; junction bases unmatched: 6. The CDR3 sequence is 16 residues long. The DNA of the CDR3 is TGTGCCAGCAGTGGCACCGGGACTAGCGGGACCTACGAGCAGTACTTC. Translated: CASSGTGTSGTYEQYF.

The chain links TRBV2 to TRBJ2-3, with no clear D. Germline lookup yields CDR1 SNHLY and CDR2 FYNNEI. V shed 3 bases and J shed 0 bases, with 16 bases lying between them. The CDR3 is made up of 17 amino acids. The DNA of the CDR3 is TGTGCCAGCAGTGATTCCCCGATGTTTGGAAGCACAGATACGCAGTATTTT. It translates to CASSDSPMFGSTDTQYF.

The chain carries TRBV19 and TRBJ2-1, with TRBD1 matching 10 bases. Germline lookup yields CDR1 LNHDA and CDR2 SQIVND (reference sequence). Unmatched junction bases numbered 4, after V lost 5 bases and J lost 3 bases. CDR3 length: 15 amino acids. In DNA form, the CDR3 reads TGTGCCAGTAGTCGGGACAGGGGTTACTACAATGAGCAGTTCTTC. It translates to CASSRDRGYYNEQFF.